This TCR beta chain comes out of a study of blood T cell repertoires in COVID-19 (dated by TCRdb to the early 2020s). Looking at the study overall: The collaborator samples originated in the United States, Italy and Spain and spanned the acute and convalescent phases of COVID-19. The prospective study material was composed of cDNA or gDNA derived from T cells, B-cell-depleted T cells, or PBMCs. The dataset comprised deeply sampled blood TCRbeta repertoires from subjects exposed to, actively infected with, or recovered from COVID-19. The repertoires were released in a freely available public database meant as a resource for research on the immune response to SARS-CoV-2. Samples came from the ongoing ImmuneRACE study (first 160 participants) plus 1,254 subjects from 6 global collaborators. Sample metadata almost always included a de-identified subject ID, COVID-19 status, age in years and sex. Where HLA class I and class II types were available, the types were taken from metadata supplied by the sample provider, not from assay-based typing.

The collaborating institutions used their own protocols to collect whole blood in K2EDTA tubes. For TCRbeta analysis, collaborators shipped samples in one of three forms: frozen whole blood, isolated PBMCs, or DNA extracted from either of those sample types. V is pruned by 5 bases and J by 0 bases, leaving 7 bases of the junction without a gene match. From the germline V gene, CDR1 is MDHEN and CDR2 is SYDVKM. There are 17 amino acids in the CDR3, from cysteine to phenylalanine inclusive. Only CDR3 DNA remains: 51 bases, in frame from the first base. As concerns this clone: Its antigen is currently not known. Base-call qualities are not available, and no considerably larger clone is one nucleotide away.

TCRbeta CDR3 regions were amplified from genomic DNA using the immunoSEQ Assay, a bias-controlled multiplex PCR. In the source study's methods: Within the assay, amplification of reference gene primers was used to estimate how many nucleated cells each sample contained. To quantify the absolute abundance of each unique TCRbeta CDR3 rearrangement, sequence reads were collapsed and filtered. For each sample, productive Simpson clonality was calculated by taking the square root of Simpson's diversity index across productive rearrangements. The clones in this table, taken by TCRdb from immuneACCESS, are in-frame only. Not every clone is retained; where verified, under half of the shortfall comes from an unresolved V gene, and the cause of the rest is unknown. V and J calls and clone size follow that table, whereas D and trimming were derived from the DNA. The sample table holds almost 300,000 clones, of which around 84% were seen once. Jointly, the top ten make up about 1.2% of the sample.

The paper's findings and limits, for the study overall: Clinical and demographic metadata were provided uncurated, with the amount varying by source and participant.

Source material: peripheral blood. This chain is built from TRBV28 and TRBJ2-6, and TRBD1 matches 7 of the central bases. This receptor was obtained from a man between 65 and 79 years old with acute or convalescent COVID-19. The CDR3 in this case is CASSTGQFISGANVLTF. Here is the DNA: TGTGCCAGCAGTACGGGACAGTTTATCTCTGGGGCCAACGTCCTGACTTTC.